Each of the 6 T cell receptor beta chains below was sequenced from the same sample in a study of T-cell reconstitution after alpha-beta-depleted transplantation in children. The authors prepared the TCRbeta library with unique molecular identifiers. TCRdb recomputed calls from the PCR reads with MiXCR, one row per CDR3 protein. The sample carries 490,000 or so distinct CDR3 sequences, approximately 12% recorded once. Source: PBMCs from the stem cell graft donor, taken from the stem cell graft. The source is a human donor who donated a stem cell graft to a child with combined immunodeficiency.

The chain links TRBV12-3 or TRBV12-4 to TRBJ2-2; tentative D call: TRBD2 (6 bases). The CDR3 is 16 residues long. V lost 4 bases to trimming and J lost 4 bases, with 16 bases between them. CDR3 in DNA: TGTGCCAGCAGTTCCACCCGGAGGGTAATCACCGGGGAGCTGTTTTTT. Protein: CASSSTRRVITGELFF.

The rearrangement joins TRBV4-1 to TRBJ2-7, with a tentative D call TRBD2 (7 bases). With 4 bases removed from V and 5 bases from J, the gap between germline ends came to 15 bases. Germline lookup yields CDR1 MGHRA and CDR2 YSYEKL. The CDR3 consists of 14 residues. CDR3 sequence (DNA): TGCGCCAGCAGCCCCCCCGGGGGGCTCGACGAGCAGTACTTC. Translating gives CASSPPGGLDEQYF.

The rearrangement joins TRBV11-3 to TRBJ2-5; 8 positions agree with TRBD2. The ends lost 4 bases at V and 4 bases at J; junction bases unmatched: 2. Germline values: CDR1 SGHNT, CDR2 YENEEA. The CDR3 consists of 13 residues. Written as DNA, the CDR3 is TGTGCCAGCAGCTCCCTAGCGGGAGAGACCCAGTACTTC. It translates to CASSSLAGETQYF. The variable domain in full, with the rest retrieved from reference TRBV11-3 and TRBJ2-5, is EAGVVQSPRYKIIEKKQPVAFWCNPISGHNTLYWYLQNLGQGPELLIRYENEEAVDDSQLPKDRFSAERLKGVDSTLKIQPAELGDSAVYLCASSSLAGETQYFGPGTRLLVL.

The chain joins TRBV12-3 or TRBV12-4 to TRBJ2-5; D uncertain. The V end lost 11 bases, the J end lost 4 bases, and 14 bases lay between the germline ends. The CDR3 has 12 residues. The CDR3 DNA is TGTGCCTCGGGTCCCTCTGGAGAGACCCAGTACTTC. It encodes CASGPSGETQYF.

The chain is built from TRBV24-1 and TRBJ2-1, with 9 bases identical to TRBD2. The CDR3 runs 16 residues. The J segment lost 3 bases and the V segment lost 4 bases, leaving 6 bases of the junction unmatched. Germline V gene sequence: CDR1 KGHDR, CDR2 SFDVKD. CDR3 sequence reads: CATSDLSGSGYNEQFF. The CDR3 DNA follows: TGTGCCACCAGTGACCTTAGCGGGAGTGGCTACAATGAGCAGTTCTTC.

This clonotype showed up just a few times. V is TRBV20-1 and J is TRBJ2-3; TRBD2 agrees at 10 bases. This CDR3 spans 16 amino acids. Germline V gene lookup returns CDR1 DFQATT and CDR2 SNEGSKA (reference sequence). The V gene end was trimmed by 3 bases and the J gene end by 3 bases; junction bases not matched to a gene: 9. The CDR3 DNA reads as TGCAGTGCTAGGGCGAATAGCGGGGGGCGTACAGATACGCAGTATTTT. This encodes CSARANSGGRTDTQYF.